These 10 T cell receptor beta chains came from one sample sequenced in a study of cytomegalovirus exposure and HLA in healthy donors. PCR employed 60 Vbeta and 13 Jbeta primers. This table comes from immunoSEQ multiplex PCR, and its TCRdb copy is limited to in-frame clones, with some not included. Of tens of thousands of clones detected, 55% to 70% appear once; the ten largest clones hold under 25%. Material: PBMCs. All receptors come from a woman aged 50 to 65 in good health and CMV-seropositive.

The chain carries TRBV29-1 and TRBJ1-1, with 7 bases lining up with TRBD1. Germline V gene sequence: CDR1 SQVTM, CDR2 ANQGSEA. The ends lost 0 bases at V and 8 bases at J; junction bases unmatched: 6. The CDR3 loop spans 13 amino acids. The DNA of the CDR3 is TGCAGCGTTGAAGAGCCTCCGACAGGGGAAGCTTTCTTT. It encodes CSVEEPPTGEAFF.

This clone was recorded once. This sequence joins TRBV6-1 and TRBJ2-3; D is possibly TRBD2 (6 bases). The CDR3 is made up of 16 amino acids. Germline CDR1 and CDR2: MNHNS and SASEGT. Trimming pared 3 bases from V and 0 bases from J, leaving 13 bases between. The CDR3 nucleotides are TGTGCCAGCAGTGAGAGTTTGGGACTTAGCACAGATACGCAGTATTTT. Its translation is CASSESLGLSTDTQYF.

This sequence joins TRBV9 and TRBJ1-6; D not certain. V was pared by 3 bases and J by 3 bases, with 10 bases between. This CDR3 is built from 15 residues. CDR1 is SGDLS, CDR2 YYNGEE, per germline. For the CDR3, the DNA is TGTGCCAGCAGCGCCAGCGGGGACTATAATTCACCCCTCCACTTT. It yields the protein CASSASGDYNSPLHF.

This clone was counted a few times. The chain has TRBV27 and TRBJ2-2; D ambiguous. CDR1 MNHEY and CDR2 SMNVEV come from the germline V gene (reference sequence). V lost 2 bases and J 6 bases, leaving 13 bases between the germline ends. CDR3 length equals 15 residues. The CDR3 DNA is TGTGCCAGCAGTTTAGCCCAATACAGTCCCGGGGAGCTGTTTTTT. This translates into CASSLAQYSPGELFF.

The chain links TRBV2 to TRBJ2-7, with TRBD1 matching over 9 bases. CDR1 SNHLY and CDR2 FYNNEI come from the germline V gene. J gave up 4 bases and V 10 bases, and 8 bases lay outside the gene matches. The CDR3 consists of 13 residues. CDR3 DNA sequence: TGTGCCACCACGGGACAGGGAGGGTACGAGCAGTACTTC. It is translated as CATTGQGGYEQYF.

The chain links TRBV5-1 to TRBJ1-1; 7 positions match TRBD1. Per the germline V gene, CDR1 is SGHRS and CDR2 is YFSETQ. Germline trimming cut 0 bases from V and 5 bases from J; bases unmatched to any gene: 7. CDR3 length: 15 amino acids. In nucleotides, the CDR3 is TGCGCCAGCAGCTTGGCAGGGGGGCAGGGGACTGAAGCTTTCTTT. This codes for CASSLAGGQGTEAFF.

The chain carries TRBV7-7 and TRBJ2-5; D perhaps matches TRBD2 (6 bases). Germline V lookup: CDR1 SSHAT, CDR2 FNYEAQ (reference sequence). V lost 1 base and J lost 5, with 8 bases in between. This CDR3 comprises 13 residues. This CDR3 is CASSLGGRETQYF. CDR3 in DNA: TGTGCCAGCAGCTTAGGTGGGAGGGAGACCCAGTACTTC.

This clone was seen just once. This rearrangement joins TRBV2 to TRBJ1-2; the D gene is possibly TRBD1 (6 bases). The germline V and J ends were trimmed by 6 bases and 2 bases, with 13 bases remaining between them. CDR3 length: 14 amino acids. Germline-derived CDR1 and CDR2 are SNHLY and FYNNEI. Here the CDR3 DNA reads TGTGCCAGCAGCCAGGACAGTTTCAACTATGGCTACACCTTC. Amino acids: CASSQDSFNYGYTF.

V and J are TRBV5-1 and TRBJ2-2; D gene uncertain. Trimming pared 0 bases from V and 0 bases from J, leaving 6 bases between. Germline V gene sequence: CDR1 SGHRS, CDR2 YFSETQ. This CDR3 contains 15 residues. The CDR3 region is CASSLDSPNTGELFF. The CDR3 DNA follows: TGCGCCAGCAGCTTGGACAGCCCGAACACCGGGGAGCTGTTTTTT. Using reference TRBV5-1 and TRBJ2-2 for the parts outside the CDR3, the full variable domain is KAGVTQTPRYLIKTRGQQVTLSCSPISGHRSVSWYQQTPGQGLQFLFEYFSETQRNKGNFPGRFSGRQFSNSRSEMNVSTLELGDSALYLCASSLDSPNTGELFFGEGSRLTVL.

The chain is built from TRBV6-4 and TRBJ1-1; D is uncertain. Trimming took off 3 bases at V and 5 bases at J, with 10 bases between the two ends. Germline values: CDR1 MRHNA, CDR2 SNTAGT. The CDR3 totals 13 residues. CDR3 nucleotides: TGTGCCAGCAGTGAGACTCCGAGGACTGAAGCTTTCTTT. As protein: CASSETPRTEAFF.